One T cell receptor beta chain is described in this entry. Its antigen is unidentified. V gave up 3 bases and J gave up 3 bases; unmatched junction bases: 5. The germline V gene encodes CDR1 KGHSH and CDR2 LQKENI. The CDR3 runs to 15 residues. This sample was included in a study of post-analysis software for immune sequencing data. Study-wide background: Included courses were relapsing-remitting and secondary progressive multiple sclerosis; progressive-relapsing multiple sclerosis was also included.

The study's findings and limits: Controls showed significantly higher normalized Chao1 diversity than did multiple sclerosis patients. Strong co-clustering by F measure linked samples that shared a preparation batch. Roughly five TRBV segments appeared more often in patients than in controls, and TRBV5-6, TRBV5-1 and TRBV20-1 were among these.

cDNA libraries for TCR beta contained unique molecular identifiers. Via MiXCR, TCRdb re-called the PCR reads, giving one row per CDR3 protein. The data hold about 680,000 distinct CDR3 sequences, with roughly three fifths observed a single time. The clonotype was recovered from a girl aged 2-15 years with multiple sclerosis. The gene calls are TRBV18 and TRBJ2-1, with 7 bases identical to TRBD1. Sequencing was performed on blood. The CDR3: CASSPLRDSYNEQFF. Here the CDR3 DNA reads TGTGCCAGCTCACCCCTTCGGGACAGCTACAATGAGCAGTTCTTC. Supplemented by reference TRBV18 and TRBJ2-1, the full variable domain reads NAGVMQNPRHLVRRRGQEARLRCSPMKGHSHVYWYRQLPEEGLKFMVYLQKENIIDESGMPKERFSAEFPKEGPSILRIQQVVRGDSAAYFCASSPLRDSYNEQFFGPGTRLTVL.